These 27 T cell receptor beta chains share one sample of origin, sequenced in a study of tumor-infiltrating lymphocytes in primary liver carcinoma. Starting material of 500 ng total RNA yielded TCR beta cDNA via a constant-region primer. Each TCR beta library was derived from three nested multiplex PCR rounds that employed slightly modified ARM-PCR. The study ran its first two PCR rounds for about 11 cycles each, using TRBV1-TRBV30 forward primers and a C-beta reverse primer. TCRdb used MiXCR to reprocess the multiplex PCR reads, holding one entry per CDR3 protein. The table records approximately 190,000 distinct CDR3 sequences, around 81% of them present only once. For each extraction, RNA and DNA were obtained together from around 20-30 mg of unsorted bulk tissue. The material sequenced was tumor tissue from primary liver carcinoma. Every receptor here comes from a man aged 40-49 years with primary liver carcinoma and hepatitis B virus infection.

Details on this clonotype: The junction shows a germline mismatch at one end, possibly a read error. This chain joins TRBV12-3 or TRBV12-4 and TRBJ1-1, with a possible D match to TRBD1 (6 bases). The CDR3 extends over 14 amino acids. In DNA, the CDR3 is TGTGCCAACAGTACACGTCGGGGGCCGGCTGAAGCTTTCTTT. Its protein is CANSTRRGPAEAFF.

Comment on this clonotype: Lacking the conserved final phenylalanine or tryptophan, this CDR3 likely reflects a read error. The chain uses TRBV11-2 and TRBJ2-7; D perhaps matches TRBD2 (5 bases). This CDR3 is 12 amino acids long. Germline V gives CDR1 SGHAT, CDR2 FQNNGV. CDR3 nucleotides: TGTGCCAGCAGTCCCGAGGGCTACGAACAGTACTTA. Amino acids: CASSPEGYEQYL.

Turning to this clonotype: It is likely a read error, because the conserved phenylalanine at the end of the CDR3 is missing. CDR3 loop: CASSLWASVPDTQYY. CDR3 nucleotides: TGTGCCAGCAGCCTATGGGCGAGCGTGCCCGATACGCAGTATTAT. The chain combines TRBV7-8 with TRBJ2-3; D remains unclear. The germline V gene has CDR1 SGHVS and CDR2 FQNEAQ. V was pared by 5 bases and J by 6 bases, with 18 bases between. CDR3 length: 15 residues.

Concerning this clonotype itself: Mismatch with germline at one junction end may stem from a read error. V is TRBV28 and J is TRBJ2-5; D might be TRBD1 or TRBD2, each matching 6 bases. Germline CDR1 and CDR2: MDHEN and SYDVKM. The length of the CDR3 is 17 residues. Written as DNA, the CDR3 is TGTACCAGCAGCGAAGTGGAGGGGGTGCAAGGGCAAGACACCCAGTACTTC. Encoded protein: CTSSEVEGVQGQDTQYF.

About this clonotype itself: In this CDR3 the conserved last residue, phenylalanine or tryptophan, is missing, so a read error is likely. The chain employs TRBV12-3 or TRBV12-4 and TRBJ1-4; a possible D gene is TRBD1 (5 bases). V shed 0 bases and J shed 7 bases, with 6 bases lying between them. The CDR3 sequence is 13 residues long. CDR3: CASSLAGTEKLFY. The CDR3 nucleotides read TGTGCCAGCAGTTTAGCTGGGACTGAAAAACTGTTTTAT.

The J gene is TRBJ1-5, the V gene TRBV6-1; weak D call: TRBD1 (6 bases). V lost 7 bases, J lost 4 bases, and 11 bases lay in between. This CDR3 spans 13 amino acids. Germline CDR1 is MNHNS and CDR2 is SASEGT. The CDR3 DNA reads as TGTGCCAGCATTCCCGACAGGAATCAGCCCCAGCATTTT. Its translation: CASIPDRNQPQHF.

Comment on this clonotype: The junction differs from germline at one of its ends, possibly a read error. This chain links TRBV24-1 with TRBJ2-2, with D perhaps assigned TRBD1 or TRBD2 (7 bases each). Looked up from germline, CDR1 is KGHDR and CDR2 is SFDVKD. This CDR3 is built from 16 residues. The CDR3: CATSDFRQGGTGELFF. CDR3 in DNA: TGTGCCACGAGTGATTTCCGACAGGGAGGGACCGGGGAACTGTTTTTT.

On this clonotype itself: The junction departs from the called germline gene at one end, perhaps through a read error. The CDR3 protein is CRVAGQNYGYTF. The CDR3 DNA sequence: TGCAGGGTTGCGGGGCAAAATTATGGCTACACCTTC. The rearrangement links TRBV29-1 to TRBJ1-2, with a tentative D call TRBD1 (5 bases). The germline V gene has CDR1 SQVTM and CDR2 ANQGSEA. The CDR3 has 12 amino acids.

Concerning this clonotype: The junction and the germline gene differ at one end; a read error may be behind it. V gene TRBV6-6 combines with J gene TRBJ2-3; TRBD2 matches at 10 bases. CDR1 is MNHNY, CDR2 SVGAGI, per germline (reference sequence). The CDR3 contains 15 residues. The CDR3 protein is CAGSLSGRRADTQYF. The CDR3 bases are TGTGCCGGCAGCCTTAGCGGGAGGCGGGCAGATACGCAGTATTTT.

With regard to this clonotype: One end of the junction fails to match germline, which may point to a read error. The chain has TRBV6-1 and TRBJ2-3; 9 bases fit TRBD2. Germline-derived CDR1 and CDR2 are MNHNS and SASEGT. This CDR3 contains 15 residues. CDR3 nucleotide sequence: TGTTCCAGCAGTGAACTAGCGGGTGGGCCAGATACGCAGTATTTT. Protein sequence: CSSSELAGGPDTQYF.

This clonotype was picked up a small number of times. Here the CDR3 omits its conserved ending phenylalanine or tryptophan, so a read error is the likely source. The rearrangement links TRBV4-2 to TRBJ2-5, with 10 bases that match TRBD1. Germline CDR1 and CDR2: LGHNA and YNFKEQ. J gave up 4 bases and V 0 bases, and 5 bases lay outside the gene matches. CDR3 length: 16 residues. CDR3 loop: CASSQDVTGGLETQYS. The CDR3 nucleotides are TGTGCCAGCAGCCAAGACGTGACAGGGGGCCTAGAGACCCAGTACTCC.

In the case of this clonotype: Likely a read error: the CDR3 ends without its conserved phenylalanine or tryptophan. This chain connects TRBV29-1 to TRBJ2-3, with D tentatively TRBD2 (5 bases). The CDR3 extends over 14 amino acids. Germline V gene sequence: CDR1 SQVTM, CDR2 ANQGSEA. The CDR3 sequence is CSVSPPSGADTQYS. DNA for the CDR3: TGCAGTGTTTCACCCCCGTCCGGGGCAGATACGCAGTATTCT.

In the case of this clonotype: A much larger clonotype is one base distant, so this may be a read error. V usage is TRBV28 and J usage is TRBJ1-5; tentative D call: TRBD1 (5 bases). The CDR3 is 17 amino acids. V lost 5 bases and J lost 3, with 20 bases in between. Looked up from germline, CDR1 is MDHEN and CDR2 is SYDVKM. The CDR3 loop reads CASSGESGRESNQPQHF. CDR3 bases: TGTGCCAGCAGTGGGGAAAGTGGCAGGGAATCCAATCAGCCCCAGCATTTT.

As for this clonotype: The junction departs from germline at one end; a sequencing error may be responsible. The chain combines TRBV11-2 with TRBJ2-6; TRBD1 might be the D (6 bases). Germline values: CDR1 SGHAT, CDR2 FQNNGV. This CDR3 is 15 amino acids long. The CDR3 region is CASSLYRAGANFLAF. Written as DNA, the CDR3 is TGTGCCAGCAGCTTGTACAGGGCTGGGGCCAACTTCCTGGCTTTC.

In regard to this clonotype: The junction departs from germline at one end; a sequencing error may be responsible. V usage is TRBV30 and J usage is TRBJ1-3; 8 bases agree with TRBD1. The CDR3 length is 14 residues. Germline V gene lookup returns CDR1 GTSNPN and CDR2 SVGIG (reference sequence). The DNA for the CDR3 is TGCGCCTGGAGGCTGACAGGGGCTGGAAACACCATATATTTT. Translating gives CAWRLTGAGNTIYF.

The genes are TRBV5-4 and TRBJ2-7; D is tentatively TRBD1 or TRBD2 (5 bases each). CDR3 length: 16 residues. V lost 4 bases and J 5 bases, leaving 22 bases between the germline ends. CDR1 and CDR2 (germline): SGHNT, YYREEE (reference sequence). The CDR3 is CASSKTIGGRGDEQYF. The DNA of the CDR3 is TGTGCCAGCAGCAAGACTATCGGAGGTCGAGGGGACGAGCAGTACTTC.

The rearrangement links TRBV10-2 to TRBJ1-5, with D unresolved. CDR3 size: 13 residues. Trimming removed 9 bases from V and 3 bases from J, with 12 bases in between. The germline gives CDR1 WSHSY, CDR2 SAAADI. The CDR3 protein is CASRAEFNQPQHF. The CDR3 DNA sequence: TGCGCCAGTAGAGCAGAATTCAATCAGCCCCAGCATTTT.

This clonotype appeared a single time. The junction differs from germline at one of its ends, possibly a read error. This chain uses TRBV29-1 with TRBJ2-7, with D perhaps assigned TRBD1 or TRBD2 (5 bases each). CDR1 and CDR2 (germline): SQVTM, ANQGSEA. The CDR3 length is 16 residues. CDR3 sequence reads: CSAITSGTGTPYEPYF. The CDR3, as DNA: TGCAGCGCCATAACATCTGGGACCGGCACTCCTTACGAGCCGTACTTC.

This clonotype was recorded a few times. V usage is TRBV6-5 and J usage is TRBJ2-7; 8 bases are shared with TRBD2. V shed 7 bases and J 5 bases; nucleotides not matched to a gene: 10. The CDR3 extends over 14 amino acids. CDR1 MNHEY and CDR2 SVGAGI come from the germline V gene. The CDR3 bases are TGTGCCAGCAATCAGGGACTAGGATTGAACGAGCAGTACTTC. Protein sequence: CASNQGLGLNEQYF.

This clonotype was picked up one time. V and J are TRBV6-5 and TRBJ1-5; perhaps TRBD1 as D (5 bases). CDR1 MNHEY and CDR2 SVGAGI come from the germline V gene. The CDR3 has 13 amino acids. DNA for the CDR3: TGTATCAGCAGCTACGGGGCCGCAACGCCCCAGCATTTT. It encodes CISSYGAATPQHF.

This clonotype has a count of ten or more. The J gene is TRBJ1-5, the V gene TRBV19; D unresolved. CDR3 size: 13 residues. The V end lost 5 bases, the J end lost 5 bases, and 10 bases lay between the germline ends. Germline V CDR1 and CDR2: LNHDA, SQIVND (reference sequence). The CDR3 bases are TGTGCCAGTAGTTCTGGATTCGATCAGCCCCAGCATTTT. Its translation is CASSSGFDQPQHF.

A single count supports this clonotype. The CDR3 loop reads CSIPAASADDYTF. CDR3 nucleotide sequence: TGCAGCATTCCAGCGGCCTCGGCGGACGACTACACCTTC. The V and J genes are TRBV29-1 and TRBJ1-2; D is undetermined. Trimming removed 8 bases from V and 10 bases from J, with 23 bases in between. This CDR3 contains 13 residues. CDR1 and CDR2 (germline): SQVTM, ANQGSEA.

The chain carries TRBV6-2 or TRBV6-3 and TRBJ2-1; D not certain. Germline CDR1 is MNHEY and CDR2 is SVGEGT. The CDR3 is made up of 15 amino acids. CDR3 nucleotide sequence: TGTACCGGCAGTCCCCTGAACGGAGTCTACAATGAGCAGTTCTTC. Encoded protein: CTGSPLNGVYNEQFF.

A remark on this clonotype: A much larger clone is a single base away; this may be a read error. The rearrangement uses TRBV28 and TRBJ2-7; no clear D gene. The CDR3 extends over 13 amino acids. The V gene's germline CDR1 is MDHEN and CDR2 SYDVKM. The CDR3 protein is CASRLRPGYEQYF. The CDR3 coding sequence is TGTGCCAGCCGTTTAAGACCAGGCTACGAGCAGTACTTC.

V and J are TRBV29-1 and TRBJ2-7; no firm D call. The CDR3 has 12 amino acids. V lost 6 bases and J lost 10, with 19 bases in between. CDR1 and CDR2 from the germline V gene are SQVTM and ANQGSEA. The CDR3 DNA reads TGCAGCGTCACGTCGGAATGGGCTCGACAGTACTTC. Translated: CSVTSEWARQYF.

This chain uses TRBV29-1 with TRBJ1-3; D is ambiguous. Germline CDR1 and CDR2: SQVTM and ANQGSEA. V was shortened by 2 bases and J by 4 bases, with 18 bases between the two germline ends. The CDR3 sequence is 16 residues long. The CDR3 nucleotides are TGCAGCGTTGAATATAGTCATGGGGTAGCAGGAAACACCATATATTTT. This gives the protein CSVEYSHGVAGNTIYF.

This clonotype occurred once. V and J are TRBV6-4 and TRBJ2-3; D unclear. The CDR3 extends over 13 amino acids. V was shortened by 10 bases and J by 0 bases, with 11 bases between the two germline ends. Germline CDR1 reads MRHNA; CDR2 reads SNTAGT. The CDR3 sequence is CANCETSTDTQYF. The DNA of the CDR3 is TGTGCCAACTGTGAGACTAGCACAGATACGCAGTATTTT.